This T cell receptor (beta chain) was observed in a study of human versus mouse CDR3 diversity and MHC coevolution. Study findings and constraints: On average, humans showed more CDR3 deletions and insertions than mice.

Naive CD4 T cells, CD45RO-negative and CD62L-positive, were flow-sorted from PBMCs. Libraries were prepared by immunoSEQ multiplex PCR; TCRdb keeps only in-frame clonotypes and omits some of them. This sample has about 81,000 clones, with around 93% found just once. Details on this clone: What it binds is not known.

Per the germline V gene, CDR1 is MNHEY and CDR2 is SMNVEV (reference sequence). The CDR3 has 14 amino acids. Trimming left V 6 bases short and J 6 bases short, with 15 bases between. The receptor was derived from a person aged 25 to 69 in good health. J is TRBJ2-1 and V is TRBV27; maybe TRBD1 (5 bases). The sample was naive CD4+ T cells from blood. The subset is: CD45RO-negative CD62L-positive naive CD4 T cells. CDR3 in amino acids: CASRLDKGFNEQFF. The CDR3 region has the DNA TGTGCCAGCAGATTGGACAAGGGGTTCAATGAGCAGTTCTTC.